This T cell receptor beta chain was identified during a study of shared clonotypes between healthy human individuals. Study-wide results and limits: Naive subsets generally had larger estimated richness than memory subsets.

This table comes from immunoSEQ multiplex PCR, and its TCRdb copy is limited to in-frame clones, with some not included. The sample lists about a million clones, about 80% occurring once. The CDR3 has 13 residues. The germline V gene has CDR1 SGHTA and CDR2 FQGNSA. Trimming took 4 bases from V and 5 from J, leaving 12 bases between them. For this clone: Its target is not known.

This receptor was identified in a man between 18 and 35 years old in good health. V is TRBV7-2 and J is TRBJ2-7; D gene uncertain. Sequencing was done on a sample of memory CD4+ T cells sorted from blood. Subset: CD45RA-negative fraction. The CDR3 protein is CASSSGPDNEQYF. The DNA of the CDR3 is TGTGCCAGCAGCTCCGGCCCGGATAACGAGCAGTACTTC.